The entry below describes one TCR beta chain. Antigen specificity is unknown. The data derive from a study of shared clonotypes between healthy human individuals. Study-level findings and limits: Naive subsets tended to show greater estimated richness than memory subsets. Around 5% was the fraction of naive CD4 clonotypes found shared across several donors.

The germline gives CDR1 MNHNS, CDR2 SASEGT. The J segment lost 4 bases and the V segment lost 0 bases, leaving 5 bases of the junction unmatched. The length of the CDR3 is 15 residues. Sequenced by immunoSEQ multiplex PCR; TCRdb stores in-frame clones only, minus some. The data contain some 2.3 million clones, more than 85% of them singletons. This sequence was found in a man aged 18 to 30 in good health. Some clones in this sample may be carry-over from other donors' samples. The sequenced sample consisted of naive CD4+ T cells from PBMCs. The subset: CD45RA+ positively selected. The rearrangement joins TRBV6-1 to TRBJ1-2; 7 bases match TRBD1. CDR3 DNA sequence: TGTGCCAGCAGTGAAGCCGGGACAGAGACCTATGGCTACACCTTC. Amino acid sequence: CASSEAGTETYGYTF.